These 16 T cell receptor beta chains originate from one sample sequenced in a study of PD-L1 blockade in urothelial cancer. TCRdb's table, derived via immunoSEQ multiplex PCR, lists solely in-frame clones and lacks some. The sample lists more than 40,000 clones, 85% to 90% occurring once. The specimen comprised PBMCs, sampled around atezolizumab (anti-PD-L1) treatment. The receptor source for this set is a woman aged 55-69 years with urothelial cancer.

In this sample, this clone turned up once. V is TRBV7-2 and J is TRBJ2-7, with D unclear. The germline gives CDR1 SGHTA, CDR2 FQGNSA. CDR3 size: 14 residues. Trimming took 1 base from V and 4 from J, leaving 11 bases between them. CDR3 sequence reads: CASSLGAYLYEQYF. CDR3 in DNA: TGTGCCAGCAGCTTAGGTGCCTACTTATACGAGCAGTACTTC. Variable domain in full (rest from reference TRBV7-2 and TRBJ2-7): GAGVSQSPSNKVTEKGKDVELRCDPISGHTALYWYRQSLGQGLEFLIYFQGNSAPDKSGLPSDRFSAERTGGSVSTLTIQRTQQEDSAVYLCASSLGAYLYEQYFGPGTRLTVT.

The chain couples TRBV10-1 to TRBJ2-7, with a weak D call TRBD1 (5 bases). The CDR3 covers 14 residues. In germline, CDR1 is WNHNN, CDR2 SYGVQD (reference sequence). V was cut by 9 bases and J by 2 bases, with 17 bases left in between. The CDR3 here is CASTIQGTTYEQYF. CDR3 bases: TGCGCCAGTACGATCCAGGGTACCACCTACGAGCAGTACTTC.

V gene TRBV5-1 combines with J gene TRBJ1-2, with 11 bases lining up with TRBD1. J lost 8 bases, V lost 0 bases, and 3 bases had no gene match. CDR1 is SGHRS, CDR2 YFSETQ, per germline. This CDR3 has 14 amino acids. The CDR3 loop is CASSLAGTGGGYTF. The DNA for the CDR3 is TGCGCCAGCAGCTTGGCCGGGACAGGGGGAGGCTACACCTTC.

The chain has TRBV18 and TRBJ1-2; D might be TRBD1 (6 bases). The CDR3 length is 15 residues. With 1 base removed from V and 2 bases from J, the gap between germline ends came to 11 bases. Per the germline V gene, CDR1 is KGHSH and CDR2 is LQKENI. The DNA for the CDR3 is TGTGCCAGCTCACCACGAGACAGGACGAACTATGGCTACACCTTC. This sequence encodes CASSPRDRTNYGYTF.

CDR3 region: CASSPATGGYGYTF. In nucleotides, the CDR3 is TGTGCCAGCAGCCCGGCAACGGGGGGCTATGGCTACACCTTC. The V call is TRBV6-4, the J call TRBJ1-2, with D perhaps TRBD1 (5 bases). Germline V gives CDR1 MRHNA, CDR2 SNTAGT. With 6 bases removed from V and 4 bases from J, the gap between germline ends came to 15 bases. This CDR3 is 14 amino acids long.

This clone was picked up one time. The genes are TRBV27 and TRBJ2-1, with TRBD1 identical over 11 bases. The V gene end was trimmed by 3 bases and the J gene end by 4 bases; junction bases not matched to a gene: 5. The CDR3 loop spans 16 amino acids. Germline V gives CDR1 MNHEY, CDR2 SMNVEV (reference sequence). CDR3 amino acids: CASSLFGTGGYNEQFF. CDR3 coding DNA: TGTGCCAGCAGTTTGTTTGGGACAGGGGGTTACAATGAGCAGTTCTTC.

The chain uses TRBV5-4 and TRBJ2-3, with TRBD2 identical over 10 bases. CDR3 length: 17 amino acids. Germline assignment: CDR1 SGHNT and CDR2 YYREEE (reference sequence). Unmatched junction bases numbered 10, after V lost 0 bases and J lost 6 bases. CDR3: CASSLGLAGARFDTQYF. The CDR3, as DNA: TGTGCCAGCAGCTTGGGGCTAGCGGGAGCCCGATTTGATACGCAGTATTTT.

This clone was seen just once. The V gene is TRBV7-2, the J gene TRBJ2-3; 7 nucleotides align to TRBD1. The germline CDR1 and CDR2 sequences are SGHTA and FQGNSA. The CDR3 covers 13 residues. V shed 5 bases and J 4 bases; nucleotides not matched to a gene: 3. The CDR3 loop reads CASSATGPDTQYF. Here the CDR3 DNA reads TGTGCCAGCAGCGCGACAGGGCCAGATACGCAGTATTTT. The variable domain in full, with the rest retrieved from reference TRBV7-2 and TRBJ2-3, is GAGVSQSPSNKVTEKGKDVELRCDPISGHTALYWYRQSLGQGLEFLIYFQGNSAPDKSGLPSDRFSAERTGGSVSTLTIQRTQQEDSAVYLCASSATGPDTQYFGPGTRLTVL.

The chain carries TRBV4-1 and TRBJ1-1; D unresolved. There are 17 residues in the CDR3. V shed 0 bases and J shed 0 bases, with 14 bases lying between them. From germline, CDR1 is MGHRA and CDR2 YSYEKL. The CDR3 spells CASSQDIDLLMNTEAFF. The CDR3 DNA reads TGCGCCAGCAGCCAAGATATAGATCTCCTTATGAACACTGAAGCTTTCTTT.

The CDR3 reads CASSPPWTGTPTYEQYF. As DNA, the CDR3 is TGTGCCAGCAGCCCGCCTTGGACCGGGACACCGACCTACGAGCAGTACTTC. This chain uses TRBV7-9 with TRBJ2-7, with a weak D call TRBD1 (6 bases). The ends were cut back, 5 bases at V and 2 bases at J, with 22 bases in the middle. CDR1 is SEHNR and CDR2 is FQNEAQ in the germline V gene (reference sequence). This CDR3 has 17 residues. The full variable domain, with the rest looked up from reference TRBV7-9 and TRBJ2-7, is DTGVSQNPRHKITKRGQNVTFRCDPISEHNRLYWYRQTLGQGPEFLTYFQNEAQLEKSRLLSDRFSAERPKGSFSTLEIQRTEQGDSAMYLCASSPPWTGTPTYEQYFGPGTRLTVT.

CDR3 amino acids: CASSPNGGGRGNNEQFF. The DNA of the CDR3 is TGTGCCAGCAGCCCTAATGGGGGCGGGAGAGGGAACAATGAGCAGTTCTTC. The gene calls are TRBV5-4 and TRBJ2-1; tentative D call: TRBD2 (7 bases). V dropped 4 bases and J dropped 5 bases, with 22 bases sitting between them. The germline V gene encodes CDR1 SGHNT and CDR2 YYREEE (reference sequence). The CDR3 consists of 17 residues.

The chain uses TRBV15 and TRBJ1-1; no definite D call. This CDR3 is 16 amino acids long. The ends were cut back, 0 bases at V and 5 bases at J, with 16 bases in the middle. Germline V CDR1 and CDR2: LNHNV, YYDKDF (reference sequence). CDR3 in amino acids: CATSRDIAPVGTEAFF. The CDR3 DNA reads as TGTGCCACCAGCAGAGATATAGCTCCCGTCGGGACTGAAGCTTTCTTT.

V and J are TRBV19 and TRBJ1-5; D call uncertain. Germline V gene sequence: CDR1 LNHDA, CDR2 SQIVND (reference sequence). V lost 10 bases, J lost 2 bases, and 9 bases lay in between. The CDR3 sequence is 12 residues long. The DNA for the CDR3 is TGTGCCACACAGATGCGCAATCAGCCCCAGCATTTT. Amino acids: CATQMRNQPQHF.

This chain links TRBV18 with TRBJ2-1; D might be TRBD1 (5 bases). The CDR3 contains 15 residues. V gave up 1 base and J gave up 0 bases, with 7 bases separating them. Germline V lookup: CDR1 KGHSH, CDR2 LQKENI. The CDR3 sequence is CASSPRQFSYNEQFF. The CDR3 region has the DNA TGTGCCAGCTCACCACGACAGTTCTCCTACAATGAGCAGTTCTTC.

The chain combines TRBV7-6 with TRBJ1-5, with D perhaps matching TRBD1 (5 bases). CDR1 SGHVS and CDR2 FNYEAQ come from the germline V gene. Trimming shortened V by 5 bases and J by 5 bases, and 16 bases separated the two germline ends. The CDR3 is 15 residues long. The CDR3 region is CASSPISGHHQPQHF. The CDR3 DNA reads as TGTGCCAGCAGCCCCATCTCAGGGCACCATCAGCCCCAGCATTTT. The full variable domain, with the rest looked up from reference TRBV7-6 and TRBJ1-5, is GAGVSQSPRYKVTKRGQDVALRCDPISGHVSLYWYRQALGQGPEFLTYFNYEAQQDKSGLPNDRFSAERPEGSISTLTIQRTEQRDSAMYRCASSPISGHHQPQHFGDGTRLSIL.

This chain links TRBV2 with TRBJ1-2; D gene uncertain. The CDR3 loop spans 11 amino acids. Germline values: CDR1 SNHLY, CDR2 FYNNEI. Trimming took off 7 bases at V and 4 bases at J, with 7 bases between the two ends. The CDR3 reads CASKPGYGYTF. The CDR3 DNA follows: TGTGCCAGCAAGCCCGGCTATGGCTACACCTTC.